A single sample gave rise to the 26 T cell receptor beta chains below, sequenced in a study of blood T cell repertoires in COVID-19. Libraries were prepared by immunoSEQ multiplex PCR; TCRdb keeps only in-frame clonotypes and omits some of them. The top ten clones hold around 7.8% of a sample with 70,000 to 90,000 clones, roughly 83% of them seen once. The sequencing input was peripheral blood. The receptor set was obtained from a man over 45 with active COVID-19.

CDR3 nucleotide sequence: TGTGCCAGCAGCTTAGCTGGCCGGGTGGAGACCCAGTACTTC. Translation gives CASSLAGRVETQYF. The chain joins TRBV7-8 to TRBJ2-5; D gene uncertain. The CDR3 is 14 amino acids. Trimming cost V 0 bases and J 5 bases, with 10 bases left between them. From germline, CDR1 is SGHVS and CDR2 FQNEAQ.

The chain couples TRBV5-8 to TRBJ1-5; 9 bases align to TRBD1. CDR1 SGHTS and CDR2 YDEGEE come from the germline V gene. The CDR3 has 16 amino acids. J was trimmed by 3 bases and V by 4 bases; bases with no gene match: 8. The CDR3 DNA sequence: TGTGCCAGCAGCCTACCGGGACAGGGCGACAATCAGCCCCAGCATTTT. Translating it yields CASSLPGQGDNQPQHF.

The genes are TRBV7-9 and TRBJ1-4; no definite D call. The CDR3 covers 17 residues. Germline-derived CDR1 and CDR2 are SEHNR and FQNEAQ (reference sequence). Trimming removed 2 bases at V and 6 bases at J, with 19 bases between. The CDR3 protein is CASSLPTGSSLDEKLFF. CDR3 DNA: TGTGCCAGCAGCTTACCAACCGGGAGTTCCTTGGATGAAAAACTGTTTTTT.

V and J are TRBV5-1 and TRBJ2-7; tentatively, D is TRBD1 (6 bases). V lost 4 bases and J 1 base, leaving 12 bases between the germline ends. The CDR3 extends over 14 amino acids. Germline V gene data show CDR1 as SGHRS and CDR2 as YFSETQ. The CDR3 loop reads CASSEGTSSYEQYF. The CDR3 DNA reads TGCGCCAGCAGCGAGGGGACATCTTCCTACGAGCAGTACTTC.

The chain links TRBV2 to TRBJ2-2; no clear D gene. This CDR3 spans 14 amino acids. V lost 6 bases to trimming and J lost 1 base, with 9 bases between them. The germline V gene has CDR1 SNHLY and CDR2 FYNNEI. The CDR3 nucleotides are TGTGCCAGCAGCCGACTTAAGAACACCGGGGAGCTGTTTTTT. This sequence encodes CASSRLKNTGELFF.

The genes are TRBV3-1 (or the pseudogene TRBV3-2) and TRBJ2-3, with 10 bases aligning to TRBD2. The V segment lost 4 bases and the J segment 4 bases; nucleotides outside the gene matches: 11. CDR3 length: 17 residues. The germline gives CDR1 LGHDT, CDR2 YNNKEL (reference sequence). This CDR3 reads CASSLQQLAGFADTQYF. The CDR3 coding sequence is TGTGCCAGCAGCCTACAACAACTAGCGGGGTTCGCAGATACGCAGTATTTT.

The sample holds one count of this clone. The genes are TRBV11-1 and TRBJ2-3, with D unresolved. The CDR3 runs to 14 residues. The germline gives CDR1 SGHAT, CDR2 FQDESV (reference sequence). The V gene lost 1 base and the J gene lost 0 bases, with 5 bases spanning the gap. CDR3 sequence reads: CASSLEQSTDTQYF. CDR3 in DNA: TGTGCCAGCAGCTTAGAACAGAGCACAGATACGCAGTATTTT.

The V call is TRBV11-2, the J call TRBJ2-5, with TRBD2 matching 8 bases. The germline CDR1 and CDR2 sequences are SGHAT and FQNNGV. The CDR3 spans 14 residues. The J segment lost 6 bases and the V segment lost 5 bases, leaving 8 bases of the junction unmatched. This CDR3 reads CASSLSGSGKTQYF. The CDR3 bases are TGTGCCAGCAGCCTGAGCGGGAGCGGAAAGACCCAGTACTTC. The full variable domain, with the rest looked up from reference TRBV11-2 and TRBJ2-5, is EAGVAQSPRYKIIEKRQSVAFWCNPISGHATLYWYQQILGQGPKLLIQFQNNGVVDDSQLPKDRFSAERLKGVDSTLKIQPAKLEDSAVYLCASSLSGSGKTQYFGPGTRLLVL.

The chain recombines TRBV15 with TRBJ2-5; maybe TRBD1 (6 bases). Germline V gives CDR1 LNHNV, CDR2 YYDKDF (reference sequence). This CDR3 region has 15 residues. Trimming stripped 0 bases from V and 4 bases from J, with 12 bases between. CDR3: CATSRDPGVGETQYF. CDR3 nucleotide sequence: TGTGCCACCAGCAGAGATCCAGGGGTCGGAGAGACCCAGTACTTC.

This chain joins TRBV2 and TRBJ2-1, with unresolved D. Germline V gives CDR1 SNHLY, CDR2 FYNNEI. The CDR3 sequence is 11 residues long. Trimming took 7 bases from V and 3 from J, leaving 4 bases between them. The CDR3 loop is CASTFYNEQFF. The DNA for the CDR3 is TGTGCCAGCACCTTCTACAATGAGCAGTTCTTC.

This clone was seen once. CDR3 in DNA: TGCAGCGCTAAGTTAACTAGCGGGGGGGCGTATGAGCAGTTCTTC. It encodes CSAKLTSGGAYEQFF. J is TRBJ2-1 and V is TRBV29-1; 13 bases fit TRBD2. Per germline, CDR1 SQVTM and CDR2 ANQGSEA. J gave up 8 bases and V 7 bases, and 11 bases lay outside the gene matches. This CDR3 spans 15 amino acids.

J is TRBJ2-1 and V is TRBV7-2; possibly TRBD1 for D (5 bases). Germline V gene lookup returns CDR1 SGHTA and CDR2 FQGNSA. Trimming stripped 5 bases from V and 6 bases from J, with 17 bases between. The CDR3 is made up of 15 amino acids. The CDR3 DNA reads TGTGCCAGCAGCAACCAGGGCCCGGGCGGCAATGAGCAGTTCTTC. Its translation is CASSNQGPGGNEQFF.

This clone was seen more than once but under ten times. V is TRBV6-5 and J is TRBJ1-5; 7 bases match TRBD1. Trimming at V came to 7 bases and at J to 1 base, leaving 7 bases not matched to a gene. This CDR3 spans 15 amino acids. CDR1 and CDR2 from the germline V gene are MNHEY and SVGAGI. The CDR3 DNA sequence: TGTGCCAGCAACGAACAGGGGCTGAGCAATCAGCCCCAGCATTTT. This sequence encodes CASNEQGLSNQPQHF.

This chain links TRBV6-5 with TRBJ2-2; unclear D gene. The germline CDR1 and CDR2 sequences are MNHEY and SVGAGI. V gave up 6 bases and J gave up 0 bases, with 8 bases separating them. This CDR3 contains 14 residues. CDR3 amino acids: CASSIGSNTGELFF. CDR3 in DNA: TGTGCCAGCAGCATTGGCTCGAACACCGGGGAGCTGTTTTTT.

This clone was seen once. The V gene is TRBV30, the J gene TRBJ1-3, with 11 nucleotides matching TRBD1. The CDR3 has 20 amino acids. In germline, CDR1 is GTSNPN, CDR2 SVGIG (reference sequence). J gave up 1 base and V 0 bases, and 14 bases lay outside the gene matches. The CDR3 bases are TGTGCCTGGAGTGTTACCCTGACCTATGGGACAGGGGGATCTGGAAACACCATATATTTT. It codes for CAWSVTLTYGTGGSGNTIYF.

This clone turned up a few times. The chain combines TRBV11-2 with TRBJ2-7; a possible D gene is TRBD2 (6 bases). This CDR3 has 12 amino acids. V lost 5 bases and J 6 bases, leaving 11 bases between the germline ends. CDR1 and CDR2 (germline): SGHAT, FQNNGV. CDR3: CASSLGRGEQYF. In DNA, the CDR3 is TGTGCCAGCAGCCTAGGGCGGGGCGAGCAGTACTTC. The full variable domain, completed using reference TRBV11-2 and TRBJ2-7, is EAGVAQSPRYKIIEKRQSVAFWCNPISGHATLYWYQQILGQGPKLLIQFQNNGVVDDSQLPKDRFSAERLKGVDSTLKIQPAKLEDSAVYLCASSLGRGEQYFGPGTRLTVT.

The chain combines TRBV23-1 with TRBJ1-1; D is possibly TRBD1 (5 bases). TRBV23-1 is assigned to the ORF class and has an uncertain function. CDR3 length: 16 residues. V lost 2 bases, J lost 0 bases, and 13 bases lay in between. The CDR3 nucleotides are TGCGCCAGCAGTCAAGCCCAGACAGTCATGAACACTGAAGCTTTCTTT. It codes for CASSQAQTVMNTEAFF.

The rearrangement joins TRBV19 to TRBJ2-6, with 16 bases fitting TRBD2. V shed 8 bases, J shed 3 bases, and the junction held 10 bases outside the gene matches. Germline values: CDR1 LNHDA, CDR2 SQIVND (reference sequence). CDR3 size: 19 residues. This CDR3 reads CASAGGTSGRAVGANVLTF. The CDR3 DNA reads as TGTGCCAGTGCGGGTGGGACTAGCGGGAGGGCCGTTGGGGCCAACGTCCTGACTTTC.

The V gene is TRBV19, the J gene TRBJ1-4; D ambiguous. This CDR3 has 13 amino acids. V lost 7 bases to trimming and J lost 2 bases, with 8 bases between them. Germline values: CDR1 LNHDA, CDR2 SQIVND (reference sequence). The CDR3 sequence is CASIPATNEKLFF. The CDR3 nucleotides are TGTGCCAGTATCCCTGCGACTAATGAAAAACTGTTTTTT.

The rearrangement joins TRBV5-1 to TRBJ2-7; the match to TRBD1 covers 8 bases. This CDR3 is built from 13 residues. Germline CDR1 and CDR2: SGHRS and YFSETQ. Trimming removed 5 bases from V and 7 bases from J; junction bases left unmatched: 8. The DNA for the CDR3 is TGCGCCAGCAGTGAACCGACAGGGGAAGAGCAGTACTTC. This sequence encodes CASSEPTGEEQYF.

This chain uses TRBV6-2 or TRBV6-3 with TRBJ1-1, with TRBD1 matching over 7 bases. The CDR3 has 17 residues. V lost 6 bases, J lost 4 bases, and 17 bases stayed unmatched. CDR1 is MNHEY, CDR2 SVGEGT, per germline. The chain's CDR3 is CASSTPQGSGGGTEAFF. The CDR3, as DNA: TGTGCCAGCAGCACACCACAGGGGAGCGGGGGCGGCACTGAAGCTTTCTTT.

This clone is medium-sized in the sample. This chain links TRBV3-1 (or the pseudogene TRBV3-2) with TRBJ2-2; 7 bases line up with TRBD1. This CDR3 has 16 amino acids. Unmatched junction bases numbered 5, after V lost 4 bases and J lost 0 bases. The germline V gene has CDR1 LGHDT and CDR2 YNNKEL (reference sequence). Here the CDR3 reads CASSRLGGANTGELFF. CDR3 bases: TGTGCCAGCAGCCGCTTAGGGGGCGCGAACACCGGGGAGCTGTTTTTT.

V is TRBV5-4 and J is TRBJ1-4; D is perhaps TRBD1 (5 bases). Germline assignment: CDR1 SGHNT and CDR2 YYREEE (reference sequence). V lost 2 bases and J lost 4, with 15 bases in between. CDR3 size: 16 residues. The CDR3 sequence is CASSLKDGHRNEKLFF. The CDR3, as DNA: TGTGCCAGCAGCTTAAAAGACGGACACCGTAATGAAAAACTGTTTTTT.

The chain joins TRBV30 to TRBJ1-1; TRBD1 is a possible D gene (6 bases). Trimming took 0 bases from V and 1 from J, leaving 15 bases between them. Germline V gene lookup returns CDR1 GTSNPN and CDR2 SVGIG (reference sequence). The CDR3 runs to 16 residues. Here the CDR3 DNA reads TGTGCCTGGAGTGTTGGGGGCCAGGCATGGAACACTGAAGCTTTCTTT. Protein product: CAWSVGGQAWNTEAFF.

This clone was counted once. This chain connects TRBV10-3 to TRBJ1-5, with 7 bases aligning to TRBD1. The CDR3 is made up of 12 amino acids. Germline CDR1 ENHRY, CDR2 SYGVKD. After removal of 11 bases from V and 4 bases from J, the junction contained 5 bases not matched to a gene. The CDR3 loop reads CAVGQVNQPQHF. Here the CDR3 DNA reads TGTGCCGTCGGACAGGTTAATCAGCCCCAGCATTTT.

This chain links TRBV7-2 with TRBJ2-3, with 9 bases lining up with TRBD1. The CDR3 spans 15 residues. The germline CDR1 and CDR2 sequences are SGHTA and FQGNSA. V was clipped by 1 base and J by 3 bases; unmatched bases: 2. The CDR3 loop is CASSLGGQGTDTQYF. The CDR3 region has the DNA TGTGCCAGCAGCTTAGGGGGACAGGGAACAGATACGCAGTATTTT.